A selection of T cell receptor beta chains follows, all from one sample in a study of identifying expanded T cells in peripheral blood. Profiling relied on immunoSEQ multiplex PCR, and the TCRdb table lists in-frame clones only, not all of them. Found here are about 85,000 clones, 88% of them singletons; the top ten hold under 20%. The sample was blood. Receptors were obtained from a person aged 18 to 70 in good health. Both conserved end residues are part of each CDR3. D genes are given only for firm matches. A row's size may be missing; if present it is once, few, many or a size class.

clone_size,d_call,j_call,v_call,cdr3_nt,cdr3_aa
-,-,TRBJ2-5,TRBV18,TGTGCCAGCTCAGGATCGGCCCGTCAAGAGACCCAGTACTTC,CASSGSARQETQYF
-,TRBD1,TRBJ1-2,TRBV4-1,TGCGCCAGCAGCCAAGAGTCCTGGGGACAGGCTTATGGCTACACCTTC,CASSQESWGQAYGYTF
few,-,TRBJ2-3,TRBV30,TGTGCCTGGAATAAGGGGCATTTCACAGATACGCAGTATTTT,CAWNKGHFTDTQYF
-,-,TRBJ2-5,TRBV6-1,TGTGCCAGCAGTGAAAATGGTCGGATTCTTGAGACCCAGTACTTC,CASSENGRILETQYF
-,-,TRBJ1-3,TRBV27,TGTGCCAGCACCTCCCTCCGGGGATCTGGAAACACCATATATTTT,CASTSLRGSGNTIYF
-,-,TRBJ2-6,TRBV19,TGTGCCAGTACGACCTCGAGCTCTGGGGCCAACGTCCTGACTTTC,CASTTSSSGANVLTF
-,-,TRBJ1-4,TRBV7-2,TGTGCCAGCAGCTTAGAACACGGGGGAAAACTGTTTTTT,CASSLEHGGKLFF
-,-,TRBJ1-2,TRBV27,TGTGCCAGCAGACCACAGGGATCAAACTATGGCTACACCTTC,CASRPQGSNYGYTF
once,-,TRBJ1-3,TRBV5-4,TGTGCCAGCAGCTTGGATGGAAACACCATATATTTT,CASSLDGNTIYF
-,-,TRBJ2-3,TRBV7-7,TGTGCCAGCAGCTTAGGAAGCGCTAACACAGATACGCAGTATTTT,CASSLGSANTDTQYF
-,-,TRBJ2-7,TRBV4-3,TGCGCCAGCAGCCAAGACATAGGTATCTACGAGCAGTACTTC,CASSQDIGIYEQYF
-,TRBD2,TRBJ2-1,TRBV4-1,TGCGCCAGCAGCCAAGATTCCCTAGCGGGGGGGAGTGAGCAGTTCTTC,CASSQDSLAGGSEQFF
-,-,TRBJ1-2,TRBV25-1,TGTGCCAGCAGTGAAGAAAGGTTGGCCGGACGGGGTGGCTACACCTTC,CASSEERLAGRGGYTF
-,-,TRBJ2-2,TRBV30,TGTGCCTGGAGTGGTCTGGCGAACACCGGGGAGCTGTTTTTT,CAWSGLANTGELFF
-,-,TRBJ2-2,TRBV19,TGTGCCACCGCGGGTGCCGGGGAGCTGTTTTTT,CATAGAGELFF
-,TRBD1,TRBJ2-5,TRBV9,TGTGCCAGCAGCCCCAGACAGGGTTTCGGACCGGAGACCCAGTACTTC,CASSPRQGFGPETQYF
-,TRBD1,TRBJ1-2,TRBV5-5,TGTGCCAGCAGCAAGGACAGGGTAGAGGGCTACACCTTC,CASSKDRVEGYTF
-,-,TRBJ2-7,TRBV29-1,TGCAGCGGGGCGGGTCATTACTTAGGCGAGCAGTACTTC,CSGAGHYLGEQYF
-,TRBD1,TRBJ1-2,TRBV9,TGTGCCAGCAGCTTGGAACCGACAGGGTATCCCTATGGCTACACCTTC,CASSLEPTGYPYGYTF
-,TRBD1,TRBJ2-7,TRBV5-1,TGCGCCAGCAGCTCTCGGGGACAGGGGGCTCGGGGCGAGCAGTACTTC,CASSSRGQGARGEQYF
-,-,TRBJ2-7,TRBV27,TGTGCCAGCAGTTTGTCAGGGGTCGGCGAGCAGTACTTC,CASSLSGVGEQYF
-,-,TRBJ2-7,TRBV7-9,TGTGCCAGCAGCTTAGTGGGCACGACGAGCTCCTACGAGCAGTACTTC,CASSLVGTTSSYEQYF
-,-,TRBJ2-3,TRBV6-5,TGTGCCAGCAGCCCACGAGGGCGCTCGGTCCTGACGCAGTATTTT,CASSPRGRSVLTQYF
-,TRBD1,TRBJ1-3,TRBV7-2,TGTGCCAGCACACAGGGGATCTCTGGAAACACCATATATTTT,CASTQGISGNTIYF
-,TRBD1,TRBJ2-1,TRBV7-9,TGTGCCAGCAGCGACAGGGGACATAACTACAATGAGCAGTTCTTC,CASSDRGHNYNEQFF
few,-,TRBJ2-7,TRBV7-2,TGTGCCAGCAGCCCAGTCCGAGGAGAGCAGTACTTC,CASSPVRGEQYF
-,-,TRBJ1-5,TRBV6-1,TGTGCCAGCGTTAGGAGTTCAAATCAGCCCCAGCATTTT,CASVRSSNQPQHF